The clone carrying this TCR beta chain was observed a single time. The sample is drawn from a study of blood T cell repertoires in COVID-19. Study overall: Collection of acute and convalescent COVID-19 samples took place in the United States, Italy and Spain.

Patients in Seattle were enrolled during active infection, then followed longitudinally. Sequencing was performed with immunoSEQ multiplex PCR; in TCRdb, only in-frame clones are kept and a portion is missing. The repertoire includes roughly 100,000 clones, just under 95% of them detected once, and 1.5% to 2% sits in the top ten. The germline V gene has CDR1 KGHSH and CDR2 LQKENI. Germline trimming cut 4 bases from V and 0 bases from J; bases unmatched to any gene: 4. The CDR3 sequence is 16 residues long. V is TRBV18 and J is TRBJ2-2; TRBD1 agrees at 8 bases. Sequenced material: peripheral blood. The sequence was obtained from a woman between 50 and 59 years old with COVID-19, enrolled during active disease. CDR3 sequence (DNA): TGTGCCAGCTCACTGGGACAGGTGGCGAACACCGGGGAGCTGTTTTTT. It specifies CASSLGQVANTGELFF.